These T cell receptor beta chains were read from a single sample in a study of cytomegalovirus exposure and HLA in healthy donors. The data were produced by immunoSEQ multiplex PCR, yet TCRdb's version contains in-frame clones alone and is incomplete. The sample lists approximately 300,000 clones; approximately 90% were seen once. Sequenced input: PBMCs. The receptors originated from a woman aged 25 to 39 in good health and CMV-seropositive. Each CDR3 is given with its conserved first and last residue.

cdr3_aa j_call v_call
CSVEANTGVSFIQETQYF TRBJ2-5 TRBV29-1
CASSLIQVGLEQYF TRBJ2-7 TRBV7-6
CASSLSLGQGLEETQYF TRBJ2-5 TRBV28
CASSLVGGVVNTEAFF TRBJ1-1 TRBV5-1
CAKLTGATPYEQYF TRBJ2-7 TRBV2
CASSLEAGSSYEQYF TRBJ2-7 TRBV5-1
CASSLRTSGMRSLEQYF TRBJ2-7 TRBV11-2
CAWSVRDRGSSPLHF TRBJ1-6 TRBV30
CASSFRGLEDTIYF TRBJ1-3 TRBV5-6
CASRIGASVYEQFF TRBJ2-1 TRBV5-1
CASSEASGPNTEAFF TRBJ1-1 TRBV6-1
CASSLPGDEQYF TRBJ2-7 TRBV5-1
CASSLARTAQETQYF TRBJ2-5 TRBV5-1
CASSQGFWTQHYEQYF TRBJ2-7 TRBV4-3
CASSLVGSGANVLTF TRBJ2-6 TRBV28
CASSPRPQGGETQYF TRBJ2-5 TRBV5-1
CASTLRDFPYNEQFF TRBJ2-1 TRBV28
CATSRDRLEETQYF TRBJ2-5 TRBV15
CAWSVPPGQVPANYGYTF TRBJ1-2 TRBV30
CATSRGEDPYNEQFF TRBJ2-1 TRBV15
CASRPTRGRGYGDEQFF TRBJ2-1 TRBV28
CASSYLAGAYNEQFF TRBJ2-1 TRBV27
CASSQEEGNYGYTF TRBJ1-2 TRBV4-3